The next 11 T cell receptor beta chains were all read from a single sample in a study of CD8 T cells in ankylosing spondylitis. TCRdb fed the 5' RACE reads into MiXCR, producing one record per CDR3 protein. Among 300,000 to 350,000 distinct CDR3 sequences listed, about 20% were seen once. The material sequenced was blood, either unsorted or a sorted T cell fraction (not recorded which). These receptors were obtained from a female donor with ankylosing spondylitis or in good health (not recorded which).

The CDR3 bases are TGTGCCAGCAGCCCGTGGAGGGGACTAGCGGGAGTCCTACCGGGGAACGAGCAGTACTTC. This translates into CASSPWRGLAGVLPGNEQYF. The chain employs TRBV4-2 and TRBJ2-7; 14 bases are shared with TRBD2. With V trimmed by 4 bases and J by 5 bases, 19 bases remained unmatched. The CDR3 loop spans 20 amino acids. In germline, CDR1 is LGHNA, CDR2 YNFKEQ.

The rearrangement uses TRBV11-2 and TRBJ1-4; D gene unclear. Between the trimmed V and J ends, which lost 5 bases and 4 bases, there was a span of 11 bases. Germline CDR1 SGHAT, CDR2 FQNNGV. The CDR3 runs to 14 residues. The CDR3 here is CASSPRAFNEKLFF. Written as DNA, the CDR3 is TGTGCCAGCAGCCCCAGAGCCTTTAATGAAAAACTGTTTTTT.

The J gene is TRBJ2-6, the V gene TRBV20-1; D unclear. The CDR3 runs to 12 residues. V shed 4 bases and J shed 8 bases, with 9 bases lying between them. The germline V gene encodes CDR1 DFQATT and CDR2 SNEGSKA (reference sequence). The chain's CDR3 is CSATDSTNVLTF. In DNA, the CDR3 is TGCAGTGCTACTGACTCCACCAACGTCCTGACTTTC.

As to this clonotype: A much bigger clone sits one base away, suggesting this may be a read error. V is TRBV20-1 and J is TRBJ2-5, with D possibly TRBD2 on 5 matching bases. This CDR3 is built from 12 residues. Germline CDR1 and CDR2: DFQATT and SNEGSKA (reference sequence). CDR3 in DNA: TGCATCCTCGACACTAACGGAGGGACCCAGTACTTC. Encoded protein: CILDTNGGTQYF.

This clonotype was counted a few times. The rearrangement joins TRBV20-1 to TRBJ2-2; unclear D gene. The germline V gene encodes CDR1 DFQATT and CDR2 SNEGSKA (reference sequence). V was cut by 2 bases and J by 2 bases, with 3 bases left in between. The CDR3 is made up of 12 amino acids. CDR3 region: CSARLNTGELFF. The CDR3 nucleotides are TGCAGTGCTAGATTAAACACCGGGGAGCTGTTTTTT.

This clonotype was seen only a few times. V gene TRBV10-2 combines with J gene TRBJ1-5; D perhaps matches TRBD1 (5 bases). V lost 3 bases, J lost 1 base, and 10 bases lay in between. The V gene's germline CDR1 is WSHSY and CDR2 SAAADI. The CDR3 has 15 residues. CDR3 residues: CASSESGPSNQPQHF. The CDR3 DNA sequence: TGCGCCAGCAGTGAATCAGGGCCCAGCAATCAGCCCCAGCATTTT.

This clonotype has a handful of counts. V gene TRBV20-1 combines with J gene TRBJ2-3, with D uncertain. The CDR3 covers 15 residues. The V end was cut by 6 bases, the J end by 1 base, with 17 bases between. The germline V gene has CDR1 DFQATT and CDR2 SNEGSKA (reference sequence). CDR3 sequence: CSAPPRTSGTDTQYF. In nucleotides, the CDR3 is TGCAGTGCACCACCTAGGACCTCTGGCACAGATACGCAGTATTTT.

The CDR3 reads CATSRSQGFNTDTQYF. As DNA, the CDR3 is TGTGCCACCAGCAGATCCCAGGGGTTTAACACAGATACGCAGTATTTT. The chain recombines TRBV15 with TRBJ2-3; possibly TRBD1 for D (6 bases). The CDR3 extends over 16 amino acids. The V end lost 2 bases, the J end lost 2 bases, and 14 bases lay between the germline ends. CDR1 is LNHNV and CDR2 is YYDKDF in the germline V gene (reference sequence).

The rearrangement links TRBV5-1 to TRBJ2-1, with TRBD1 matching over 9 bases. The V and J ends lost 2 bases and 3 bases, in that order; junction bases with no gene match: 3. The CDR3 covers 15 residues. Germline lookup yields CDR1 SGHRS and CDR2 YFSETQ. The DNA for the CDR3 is TGCGCCAGCAGCTTTAAGGGACAGGGCTACAATGAGCAGTTCTTC. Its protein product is CASSFKGQGYNEQFF.

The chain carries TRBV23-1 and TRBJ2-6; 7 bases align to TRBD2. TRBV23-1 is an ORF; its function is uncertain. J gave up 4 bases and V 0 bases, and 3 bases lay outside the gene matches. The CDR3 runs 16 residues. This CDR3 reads CASSQSGGTGANVLTF. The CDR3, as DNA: TGCGCCAGCAGTCAATCGGGGGGGACCGGGGCCAACGTCCTGACTTTC.

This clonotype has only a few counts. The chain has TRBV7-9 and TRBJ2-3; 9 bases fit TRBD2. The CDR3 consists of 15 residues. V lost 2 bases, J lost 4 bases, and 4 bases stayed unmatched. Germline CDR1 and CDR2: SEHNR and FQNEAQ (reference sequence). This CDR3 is CASSLLAGKADTQYF. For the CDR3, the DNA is TGTGCCAGCAGCTTACTAGCGGGAAAGGCAGATACGCAGTATTTT.